The 25 T cell receptor beta chains given below trace back to one sample, sequenced in a study of tumor-infiltrating lymphocytes in primary liver carcinoma. The tissue used was unsorted bulk material of about 19-34 mg. RNA and DNA were co-extracted from it with the AllPrep DNA/RNA mini kit. The template, around 520 ng total RNA, yielded TCR beta cDNA made with a constant-region primer. What produced the TCR beta libraries was three nested multiplex PCR rounds using slightly modified ARM-PCR. For roughly 11 cycles apiece, the opening two PCR rounds ran with TRBV1-TRBV30 forward primers and a C-beta reverse primer. TCRdb called the multiplex PCR reads again in MiXCR, with one record for every CDR3 protein. The sample shows tens of thousands of distinct CDR3 sequences, roughly 73% of them seen only once. The sample consisted of tumor-adjacent normal liver tissue. The receptors come from a man aged 35 to 55 with primary liver carcinoma and hepatitis B virus infection.

Points on this clonotype: At one end, the junction sequence differs from germline, possibly due to a read error. The chain links TRBV14 to TRBJ2-1; D is possibly TRBD2 (6 bases). The CDR3 extends over 16 amino acids. Germline assignment: CDR1 SGHDN and CDR2 FVKESK. This chain's CDR3 is CASSAVAEWVHNEQFF. The CDR3 nucleotides read TGCGCCAGCAGTGCCGTAGCGGAATGGGTACACAATGAGCAGTTCTTC.

Remarks on this clonotype: One end of the junction is discordant with germline, which a read error may explain. The rearrangement uses TRBV28 and TRBJ1-6; D gene uncertain. Germline V gene lookup returns CDR1 MDHEN and CDR2 SYDVKM. CDR3 length: 14 amino acids. The DNA of the CDR3 is TGTGCCAGCAGTTCATTGGGGAATAATCCACCCCTCCACTTT. This gives the protein CASSSLGNNPPLHF.

The genes are TRBV14 and TRBJ2-2, with 10 positions matching TRBD1. CDR1 is SGHDN, CDR2 FVKESK, per germline. This CDR3 spans 16 amino acids. After removal of 3 bases from V and 8 bases from J, the junction contained 9 bases not matched to a gene. CDR3 DNA: TGTGCCAGCAGCCAGGGGACAGGGGACCTCACGGGGGAGCTGTTTTTT. Amino acids: CASSQGTGDLTGELFF.

This clonotype was recorded many times. At one end, the junction sequence differs from germline, possibly due to a read error. The CDR3 coding sequence is TGTGTCAGCACTAACAGGGGTAACTCTGGGGCCAACGTCCTGACTTTC. Its translation: CVSTNRGNSGANVLTF. The rearrangement joins TRBV28 to TRBJ2-6; TRBD1 agrees at 7 bases. The CDR3 extends over 16 amino acids. Per the germline V gene, CDR1 is MDHEN and CDR2 is SYDVKM.

This clonotype appeared a single time. CDR3 residues: CANTSGSLSYEQYF. The CDR3 DNA follows: TGTGCCAATACAAGCGGGAGCCTGTCCTACGAGCAGTACTTC. V is TRBV6-1 and J is TRBJ2-7; 8 bases are a match to TRBD2. Germline V gives CDR1 MNHNS, CDR2 SASEGT. This CDR3 has 14 residues. Trimming cost V 10 bases and J 1 base; bases outside gene matches: 9.

On this clonotype: The germline gene is not matched at one end of the junction; a read error may be the cause. V usage is TRBV29-1 and J usage is TRBJ2-7; a possible D gene is TRBD2 (5 bases). Germline CDR1 and CDR2: SQVTM and ANQGSEA. The CDR3 is 12 residues long. CDR3 amino acids: CNVDTGRGEQYF. CDR3 bases: TGCAACGTTGATACTGGCCGGGGAGAGCAGTACTTC.

A remark on this clonotype: Germline and junction disagree at one end, which may indicate a read error. The chain combines TRBV10-2 with TRBJ2-3; weak D call: TRBD2 (5 bases). From germline, CDR1 is WSHSY and CDR2 SAAADI. This CDR3 has 15 residues. For the CDR3, the DNA is TGCGCCGGCAGTGAGGGCGACCGGAGCACACATACGCAGTATTTT. Protein sequence: CAGSEGDRSTHTQYF.

Turning to this clonotype: An end of the junction differs from the germline gene, which may be a read error. The CDR3 sequence: CASKGTSEPYKQYF. The CDR3 DNA follows: TGTGCCAGCAAAGGGACTAGCGAACCCTACAAGCAGTACTTC. The J gene is TRBJ2-7, the V gene TRBV6-2 or TRBV6-3, with 10 bases matching TRBD2. Germline values: CDR1 MNHEY, CDR2 SVGEGT. The CDR3 consists of 14 residues.

This clonotype was picked up a small number of times. The V call is TRBV19, the J call TRBJ2-7, with a weak D call TRBD1 (5 bases). In germline, CDR1 is LNHDA, CDR2 SQIVND (reference sequence). Between the trimmed V and J ends, which lost 7 bases and 2 bases, there was a span of 15 bases. The CDR3 has 14 residues. The CDR3: CASTLGTGPYEQYF. The CDR3 nucleotides read TGTGCCAGTACCCTAGGAACAGGACCCTACGAGCAGTACTTC.

The chain employs TRBV6-1 and TRBJ1-1; D gene uncertain. The CDR3 runs 13 residues. CDR1 is MNHNS and CDR2 is SASEGT in the germline V gene. CDR3: CTGSEALGPEAFF. The DNA for the CDR3 is TGTACCGGCAGTGAAGCGCTAGGGCCTGAAGCTTTCTTT.

This sequence joins TRBV12-3 or TRBV12-4 and TRBJ2-1; D is ambiguous. V lost 11 bases and J lost 10, with 18 bases in between. The CDR3 consists of 12 residues. CDR3 region: CAGTRGEYEQFF. CDR3 coding DNA: TGTGCCGGCACCAGAGGAGAGTACGAGCAGTTCTTC.

Concerning this clonotype: One junction end disagrees with the germline gene, perhaps due to a read error. The V call is TRBV11-1, the J call TRBJ2-4; 11 bases match TRBD2. The germline gives CDR1 SGHAT, CDR2 FQDESV (reference sequence). The CDR3 sequence is 17 residues long. The DNA for the CDR3 is TGTGCCAGCAGCTTTCCCGAGACTAGCGGGACCAAAAACGTTCAGTGCTTC. It encodes CASSFPETSGTKNVQCF.

Regarding this clonotype: Its ends do not fully match the called genes, so a read error is possible. The V and J genes are TRBV5-5 and TRBJ1-3; no firm D call. Looked up from germline, CDR1 is SGHKS and CDR2 is YYEKEE (reference sequence). This CDR3 comprises 14 residues. Written as DNA, the CDR3 is TGCGCCAGCGGCTTTTTTATCTCTGGAAACACCATATATTTT. Encoded protein: CASGFFISGNTIYF. Based on the CDR3 plus reference TRBV5-5 and TRBJ1-3, the full variable domain is DAGVTQSPTHLIKTRGQQVTLRCSPISGHKSVSWYQQVLGQGPQFIFQYYEKEERGRGNFPDRFSARQFPNYSSELNVNALLLGDSALYLCASGFFISGNTIYFGEGSWLTVV.

Details on this clonotype: Lacking the conserved final phenylalanine or tryptophan, this CDR3 likely reflects a read error. This chain connects TRBV7-9 to TRBJ2-1, with D perhaps matching TRBD1 (5 bases). This CDR3 comprises 14 residues. Germline lookup yields CDR1 SEHNR and CDR2 FQNEAQ (reference sequence). V dropped 1 base and J dropped 8 bases, with 12 bases sitting between them. CDR3 in DNA: TGTGCCAGCAGCTTAGAAAATACAGGCGATGAGCAGTTCCTC. Its protein is CASSLENTGDEQFL.

This clonotype appeared a few times. The rearrangement uses TRBV7-2 and TRBJ1-1, with D unclear. Trimming stripped 3 bases from V and 10 bases from J, with 12 bases between. The CDR3 has 12 amino acids. CDR1 and CDR2 from the germline V gene are SGHTA and FQGNSA. The CDR3 here is CASSFPRVGAFF. The CDR3 bases are TGTGCCAGCAGCTTTCCCCGTGTTGGAGCTTTCTTT.

On this clonotype: The conserved closing phenylalanine or tryptophan is absent in this CDR3, likely reflecting a read error. No DNA is shown, since the ends of the CDR3 on it are uncertain; the CDR3 is the one TCRdb lists. The chain is built from TRBV5-4 and TRBJ2-7; the table's TRBD2 call for D was not verified on the DNA. Per germline, CDR1 SGHNT and CDR2 YYREEE (reference sequence). The CDR3 numbers 13 amino acids, ends counted. This chain's CDR3 is CASSLGAGGEHYS.

Points on this clonotype: One junction end does not reproduce the germline sequence, and a read error may be involved. The J gene is TRBJ2-1, the V gene TRBV4-3, with D tentatively TRBD2 (5 bases). Germline lookup yields CDR1 LGHNA and CDR2 YSLEER. There are 15 residues in the CDR3. The CDR3 reads CASSQDGSRLNERSF. The CDR3 nucleotides are TGCGCCAGCAGCCAAGACGGGTCAAGGTTGAATGAGCGGTCCTTC.

Worth noting for this clonotype: Being one base from a much bigger clone, this may be a read error. The chain has TRBV6-4 and TRBJ2-1; no reliable D call. The V end lost 4 bases, the J end lost 2 bases, and 12 bases lay between the germline ends. The CDR3 runs to 15 residues. Germline assignment: CDR1 MRHNA and CDR2 SNTAGT. The CDR3 loop reads CASSVAESPYNEQFF. The CDR3 DNA reads TGTGCCAGCAGTGTGGCGGAGAGCCCCTACAATGAGCAGTTCTTC.

Notes on this clonotype: An end of the junction differs from the germline gene, which may be a read error. The chain recombines TRBV9 with TRBJ1-1, with D perhaps matching TRBD1 (6 bases). The CDR3 spans 14 residues. Germline values: CDR1 SGDLS, CDR2 YYNGEE. CDR3 in amino acids: CASSKGVGDTKAFF. The CDR3 nucleotides are TGTGCCAGCAGCAAGGGGGTAGGGGACACTAAAGCTTTCTTT. The full variable domain, with the rest looked up from reference TRBV9 and TRBJ1-1, is DSGVTQTPKHLITATGQRVTLRCSPRSGDLSVYWYQQSLDQGLQFLIQYYNGEERAKGNILERFSAQQFPDLHSELNLSSLELGDSALYFCASSKGVGDTKAFFGQGTRLTVV.

The chain has TRBV28 and TRBJ2-1; 10 bases align to TRBD2. This CDR3 contains 13 residues. Germline CDR1 MDHEN, CDR2 SYDVKM. V trimming: 10 bases; J trimming: 8 bases; junction bases outside the gene matches: 8. CDR3 loop: CANSLGTSDEQFF. Here the CDR3 DNA reads TGTGCCAACAGCCTCGGGACTAGCGATGAGCAGTTCTTC.

A remark on this clonotype: One end of the junction does not line up with germline, which may come from a read error. J is TRBJ2-7 and V is TRBV12-3 or TRBV12-4, with D possibly matching TRBD1 (5 bases). CDR3 length equals 13 residues. CDR3 sequence reads: CVSSLGQGHEQYF. CDR3 in DNA: TGTGTCAGCAGTCTAGGGCAGGGCCACGAGCAGTACTTC.

Worth noting for this clonotype: The junction does not match germline at one end; this may be a read error. The chain combines TRBV11-1 with TRBJ2-4, with TRBD2 matching over 11 bases. The V gene's germline CDR1 is SGHAT and CDR2 FQDESV (reference sequence). This CDR3 comprises 17 residues. Here the CDR3 DNA reads TGTGCCAGCAGCTTTCCCGGGACTAGCGGAACCAAAAACGTTCAGTGCTTC. It specifies CASSFPGTSGTKNVQCF.

Concerning this clonotype itself: Sequence at one end of the junction differs from germline and may be a read error. The gene calls are TRBV6-5 and TRBJ2-7, with 7 bases fitting TRBD2. Germline CDR1 is MNHEY and CDR2 is SVGAGI. The CDR3 has 13 residues. CDR3 region: CVSIGLVGGEQYF. DNA for the CDR3: TGTGTCAGCATCGGACTAGTTGGAGGCGAGCAGTACTTC.

As regards this clonotype: At one end the junction does not follow the germline gene, possibly because of a read error. The chain uses TRBV14 and TRBJ2-7, with a tentative D call TRBD1 (6 bases). This CDR3 has 13 amino acids. The germline CDR1 and CDR2 sequences are SGHDN and FVKESK. CDR3 bases: TGTGTCAGCAGCCAGACAGGAACCTACGAGCAGTATTTC. This translates into CVSSQTGTYEQYF.

In regard to this clonotype: A junction boundary mismatches the germline segment, possibly from a read error. The V gene is TRBV11-2, the J gene TRBJ2-1; D is possibly TRBD1 or TRBD2 (5 bases each). Germline V gene lookup returns CDR1 SGHAT and CDR2 FQNNGV. The CDR3 totals 14 residues. As DNA, the CDR3 is TGTGCCAGCAGTTTGTCTAGCTTGGGGCATGAGGAGCTCTTC. Translation: CASSLSSLGHEELF. The full variable domain, with the rest looked up from reference TRBV11-2 and TRBJ2-1, is EAGVAQSPRYKIIEKRQSVAFWCNPISGHATLYWYQQILGQGPKLLIQFQNNGVVDDSQLPKDRFSAERLKGVDSTLKIQPAKLEDSAVYLCASSLSSLGHEELFGPGTRLTVL.